These 20 T cell receptor beta chains originate from one sample sequenced in a study of blood T cells in healthy people across ages. The authors ran a second PCR of about 6 to 12 cycles using a sample-barcoded 5' primer and a J-beta primer mix. TCRdb re-analysed the 5' RACE reads in MiXCR, keeping a single row per CDR3 protein. The table lists 850,000 to 950,000 distinct CDR3 sequences, 29% of them singletons. Material: blood. All receptors derive from a woman aged 80 or over in good health.

The chain uses TRBV6-5 and TRBJ2-5, with 8 bases identical to TRBD1. The closer fit of TRBJ2-7 to the DNA end suggests the J call may be wrong. Germline-derived CDR1 and CDR2 are MNHEY and SVGAGI. This CDR3 is built from 16 residues. The CDR3: CASSWDVTGVSGEQYF. CDR3 DNA sequence: TGTGCCAGCAGTTGGGACGTGACAGGGGTATCCGGCGAGCAGTACTTC.

This clonotype appeared many times. The chain couples TRBV6-6 to TRBJ2-5, with a possible D match to TRBD1 (5 bases). Germline V gene data show CDR1 as MNHNY and CDR2 as SVGAGI (reference sequence). The CDR3 runs to 13 residues. V lost 7 bases to trimming and J lost 4 bases, with 13 bases between them. The CDR3 DNA reads TGTGCCAGCAACCGACAGAATGTAGAGACCCAGTACTTC. It yields the protein CASNRQNVETQYF.

This clonotype was seen repeatedly, ten times or more. The rearrangement links TRBV24-1 to TRBJ2-7, with 9 bases fitting TRBD1. CDR1 and CDR2 (germline): KGHDR, SFDVKD. The ends lost 5 bases at V and 3 bases at J; junction bases unmatched: 7. The CDR3 covers 15 residues. CDR3 sequence (DNA): TGTGCCACCAGTGGCTCCGGGACAGGGTACTACGAGCAGTACTTC. Protein product: CATSGSGTGYYEQYF.

This clonotype was detected a few times. This chain uses TRBV6-5 with TRBJ2-4, with TRBD1 as a possible D gene (6 bases). The J call may be incorrect, as the DNA end agrees better with TRBJ2-5. Germline CDR1 MNHEY, CDR2 SVGAGI. This CDR3 comprises 14 residues. The CDR3 bases are TGTGCCAGCAGACGCAGGGGCCTACGAGAGACCCAGTACTTC. It yields the protein CASRRRGLRETQYF.

This clonotype has ten or more counts. The chain has TRBV5-1 and TRBJ2-7; 8 bases align to TRBD2. CDR1 SGHRS and CDR2 YFSETQ come from the germline V gene. CDR3 size: 15 residues. V gave up 4 bases and J gave up 7 bases; unmatched junction bases: 13. CDR3 sequence: CASSRGLAESGEQYF. The CDR3 bases are TGCGCCAGCAGCAGAGGACTAGCCGAATCGGGAGAGCAGTACTTC.

This clonotype came up a few times. It may be a read error: a sequence one base away is much more abundant. The rearrangement uses TRBV29-1 and TRBJ2-5, with 9 bases fitting TRBD1. In germline, CDR1 is SQVTM, CDR2 ANQGSEA. This CDR3 is built from 12 residues. CDR3 DNA: TGCAGCGGGGACAGGGTAGGAGAGGCCCAGTACTTC. Translating gives CSGDRVGEAQYF.

This clonotype was detected many times. V and J are TRBV6-1 and TRBJ2-6; the match to TRBD1 covers 7 bases. Germline CDR1 and CDR2: MNHNS and SASEGT. CDR3 size: 17 residues. The J segment lost 0 bases and the V segment lost 2 bases, leaving 4 bases of the junction unmatched. CDR3 region: CASSETGVRSGANVLTF. The DNA of the CDR3 is TGTGCCAGCAGTGAAACAGGGGTCCGCTCTGGGGCCAACGTCCTGACTTTC.

This clonotype was detected ten times or more. V gene TRBV5-1 combines with J gene TRBJ2-1; 7 bases match TRBD2. V lost 6 bases, J lost 4 bases, and 4 bases stayed unmatched. This CDR3 is built from 13 residues. Germline V gene lookup returns CDR1 SGHRS and CDR2 YFSETQ. The CDR3 region is CASMTGGYNEQFF. The DNA for the CDR3 is TGCGCCAGCATGACCGGGGGGTACAATGAGCAGTTCTTC.

The J gene is TRBJ1-4, the V gene TRBV20-1, with a tentative D call TRBD1 (5 bases). Germline assignment: CDR1 DFQATT and CDR2 SNEGSKA (reference sequence). V was shortened by 6 bases and J by 8 bases, with 19 bases between the two germline ends. The CDR3 contains 14 residues. The CDR3 is CSAVNILGDEKLFF. The CDR3 nucleotides are TGCAGTGCCGTCAACATCCTGGGGGACGAAAAACTGTTTTTT.

This chain connects TRBV20-1 to TRBJ2-2, with a possible D match to TRBD2 (5 bases). Germline CDR1 reads DFQATT; CDR2 reads SNEGSKA (reference sequence). The CDR3 sequence is 12 residues long. V was trimmed by 0 bases and J by 7 bases, leaving 6 bases between them. For the CDR3, the DNA is TGCAGTGCTAGAGATGGGAGCGGGGAGCTGTTTTTT. Protein product: CSARDGSGELFF.

This clonotype was found once. This chain links TRBV7-2 with TRBJ2-1, with D unresolved. The CDR3 has 14 amino acids. Trimming cost V 5 bases and J 2 bases, with 10 bases left between them. CDR1 SGHTA and CDR2 FQGNSA come from the germline V gene. The CDR3 here is CASSLGITYNEQFF. CDR3 sequence (DNA): TGTGCCAGCAGCCTGGGGATCACCTACAATGAGCAGTTCTTC. Full variable domain (missing parts from reference TRBV7-2 and TRBJ2-1): GAGVSQSPSNKVTEKGKDVELRCDPISGHTALYWYRQSLGQGLEFLIYFQGNSAPDKSGLPSDRFSAERTGGSVSTLTIQRTQQEDSAVYLCASSLGITYNEQFFGPGTRLTVL.

The chain links TRBV5-1 to TRBJ1-1, with D perhaps matching TRBD1 (5 bases). The CDR3 spans 15 residues. Germline values: CDR1 SGHRS, CDR2 YFSETQ. The ends were cut back, 0 bases at V and 1 base at J, with 10 bases in the middle. CDR3 protein: CASSLGRRANTEAFF. In DNA, the CDR3 is TGCGCCAGCAGCTTGGGACGCAGGGCGAACACTGAAGCTTTCTTT.

V and J are TRBV12-3 or TRBV12-4 and TRBJ2-5; 9 bases fit TRBD1. V dropped 5 bases and J dropped 4; count of bases not matched to a gene: 8. CDR3 length: 15 residues. CDR3 sequence (DNA): TGTGCCAGCAGTCCCTGGGACAGGGAGGGAGAGACCCAGTACTTC. It is translated as CASSPWDREGETQYF.

This clonotype showed up many times. CDR3 sequence: CASSISDRYEQYF. CDR3 coding DNA: TGTGCCAGTAGTATTTCTGACAGGTACGAGCAGTACTTC. The gene calls are TRBV19 and TRBJ2-7; perhaps TRBD1 as D (6 bases). CDR1 is LNHDA and CDR2 is SQIVND in the germline V gene (reference sequence). Trimming shortened V by 3 bases and J by 4 bases, and 10 bases separated the two germline ends. The length of the CDR3 is 13 residues.

This clonotype was picked up many times. The chain has TRBV3-1 and TRBJ2-3, with TRBD2 matching over 9 bases. Germline CDR1 reads LGHDT; CDR2 reads YNNKEL (reference sequence). The CDR3 sequence is 18 residues long. The V and J ends lost 0 bases and 3 bases, in that order; junction bases with no gene match: 10. The CDR3 is CASSQEVFLAGSTDTQYF. The CDR3 DNA follows: TGTGCCAGCAGCCAAGAGGTGTTCCTAGCGGGGTCTACAGATACGCAGTATTTT.

This clonotype was counted at least ten times. This chain connects TRBV12-3 or TRBV12-4 to TRBJ1-5, with TRBD1 as a possible D gene (6 bases). Trimming removed 7 bases from V and 5 bases from J, with 15 bases in between. The CDR3 loop spans 14 amino acids. For the CDR3, the DNA is TGTGCCAGCAATGAGGACAGTACATATCAGCCCCAGCATTTT. Amino acids: CASNEDSTYQPQHF.

This clonotype was detected ten times or more. The rearrangement links TRBV24-1 to TRBJ2-1; 8 nucleotides match TRBD2. The trim removed 3 bases at V and 7 bases at J, leaving 4 bases unmatched. Germline CDR1 KGHDR, CDR2 SFDVKD. The CDR3 runs 14 residues. CDR3 amino acids: CATSDRGGRNEQFF. The DNA of the CDR3 is TGTGCCACCAGTGATCGCGGGGGGAGGAATGAGCAGTTCTTC.

This chain joins TRBV12-3 or TRBV12-4 and TRBJ1-3, with a possible D match to TRBD1 (6 bases). The V gene lost 5 bases and the J gene lost 0 bases, with 11 bases spanning the gap. The CDR3 sequence is 15 residues long. This CDR3 is CASSRTGSSGNTIYF. The CDR3 DNA reads TGTGCCAGCAGTCGAACAGGGAGCTCTGGAAACACCATATATTTT.

This clonotype was counted many times. This chain joins TRBV6-1 and TRBJ2-1; 10 bases are a match to TRBD2. The CDR3 is made up of 13 amino acids. Germline CDR1 MNHNS, CDR2 SASEGT. The V segment lost 6 bases and the J segment 9 bases; nucleotides outside the gene matches: 5. CDR3 bases: TGTGCCAGCAGGCCTAGCGGGGGAGGTGAGCAGTTCTTC. This encodes CASRPSGGGEQFF.

The chain recombines TRBV15 with TRBJ2-7; no clear D gene. The CDR3 is made up of 12 amino acids. From germline, CDR1 is LNHNV and CDR2 YYDKDF (reference sequence). The V gene lost 0 bases and the J gene lost 5 bases, with 5 bases spanning the gap. CDR3 DNA: TGTGCCACCAGCAGAGATCTTCACGAGCAGTACTTC. Residues: CATSRDLHEQYF.